This T cell receptor beta chain was documented in a study of OX40 agonist ivuxolimab in advanced cancers. For the study at large: Those treated in dose escalation had hepatocellular carcinoma, melanoma, renal cell cancer or head and neck cancer. Overall study findings and caveats: Near-lowest levels of clonal expansion characterized partial responders at 0.1-3.0 mg/kg.

On this clone itself: Antigen: not known.

The repertoire was sequenced with immunoSEQ multiplex PCR; TCRdb's copy has only in-frame clones and lacks some. The sample yields over 85,000 clones, around nine tenths seen once. The starting material was CD4+ or CD8+ T cells sorted from blood, obtained in a trial of the OX40 agonist ivuxolimab. The TCR sequence derives from an adult with an advanced solid tumor such as melanoma, head and neck, liver or kidney cancer.

The CDR3 DNA reads TGTGCCACCAGCAGAGTCATCTCTTCGAGGGTTTCCACAGATACGCAGTATTTT. Protein sequence: CATSRVISSRVSTDTQYF. V and J are TRBV15 and TRBJ2-3; maybe TRBD2 (5 bases). Trimming pared 1 base from V and 2 bases from J, leaving 19 bases between. CDR3 length: 18 residues. Germline V gives CDR1 LNHNV, CDR2 YYDKDF (reference sequence).